This T cell receptor (beta chain) was captured by sequencing in a study of T cell repertoires in cytomegalovirus infection. Overall study context: Based on public TCR beta signatures, there were indications of CMV infection and of a matching HLA type. Notes on the study in general: CMV-specific TCR beta clonotypes restricted by HLA-C dominated the ex vivo response.

TCRdb re-derived calls from the reads in MiXCR, one entry per CDR3 protein. The sample includes 250,000 or so distinct CDR3 sequences, approximately 13% seen only once; the top ten take 1.5% to 2%. This clonotype was found many times. The antigen remains undetermined. Germline lookup yields CDR1 SGHTA and CDR2 FQGTGA. This CDR3 has 15 amino acids. The V gene lost 4 bases and the J gene lost 3 bases, with 14 bases spanning the gap. V and J are TRBV7-3 and TRBJ2-3; weak D call: TRBD2 (6 bases). The sample taken for sequencing was PBMCs. This TCR was sampled from a human donor in good health (CMV status not recorded). Some clones in this sample may be carry-over from other donors' samples. The CDR3 reads CASSSNPGLTDTQYF. In DNA form, the CDR3 reads TGTGCCAGCAGCTCCAACCCTGGACTAACAGATACGCAGTATTTT.